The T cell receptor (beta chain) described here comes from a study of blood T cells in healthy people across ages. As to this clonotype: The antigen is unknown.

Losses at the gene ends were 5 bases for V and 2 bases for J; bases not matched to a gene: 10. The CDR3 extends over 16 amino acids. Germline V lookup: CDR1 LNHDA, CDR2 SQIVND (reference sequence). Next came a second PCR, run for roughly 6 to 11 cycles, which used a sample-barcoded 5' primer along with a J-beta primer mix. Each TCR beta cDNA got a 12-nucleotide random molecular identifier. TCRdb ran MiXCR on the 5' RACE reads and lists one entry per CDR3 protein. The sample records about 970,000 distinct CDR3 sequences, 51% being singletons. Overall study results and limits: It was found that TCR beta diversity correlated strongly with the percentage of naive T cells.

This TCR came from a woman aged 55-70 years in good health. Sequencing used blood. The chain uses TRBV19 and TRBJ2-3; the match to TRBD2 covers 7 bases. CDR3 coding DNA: TGTGCCAGTAGTTACTCTGGCGGGAGTTTCACAGATACGCAGTATTTT. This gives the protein CASSYSGGSFTDTQYF.